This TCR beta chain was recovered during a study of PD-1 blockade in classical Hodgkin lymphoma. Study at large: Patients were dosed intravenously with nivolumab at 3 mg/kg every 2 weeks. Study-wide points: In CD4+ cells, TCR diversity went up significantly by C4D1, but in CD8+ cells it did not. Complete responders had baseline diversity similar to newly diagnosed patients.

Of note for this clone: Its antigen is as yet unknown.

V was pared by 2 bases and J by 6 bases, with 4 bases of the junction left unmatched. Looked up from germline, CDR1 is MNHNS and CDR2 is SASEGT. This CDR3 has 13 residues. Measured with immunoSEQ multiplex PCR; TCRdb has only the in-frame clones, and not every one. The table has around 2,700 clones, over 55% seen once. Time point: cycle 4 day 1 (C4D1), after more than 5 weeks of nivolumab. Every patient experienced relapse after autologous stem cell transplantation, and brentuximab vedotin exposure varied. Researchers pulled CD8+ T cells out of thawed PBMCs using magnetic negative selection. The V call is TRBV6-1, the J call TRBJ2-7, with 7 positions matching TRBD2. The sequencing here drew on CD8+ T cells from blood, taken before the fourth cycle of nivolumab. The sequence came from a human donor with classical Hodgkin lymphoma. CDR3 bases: TGTGCCAGCAGTGAATCACCGGGGGGCGAGCAGTACGTC. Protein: CASSESPGGEQYV.